The T cell receptor (beta chain) described here comes from a study of T-cell reconstitution after alpha-beta-depleted transplantation in children. This clonotype was found many times. What it binds is not known. CDR3 size: 14 residues. The V end lost 3 bases, the J end lost 7 bases, and 16 bases lay between the germline ends. The germline CDR1 and CDR2 sequences are LNHNV and YYDKDF (reference sequence). Unique molecular identifiers were incorporated when the TCRbeta library was constructed. Via MiXCR, TCRdb re-called the PCR reads, giving one row per CDR3 protein. The sample shows about 16,000 distinct CDR3 sequences, around 8% of them seen only once. Study-level points and caveats: Expanded graft clones, several hundred of them, were reportedly the source of alpha-beta T cells about two months after transplant. Newly produced T cells mostly accounted for T-cell counts and diversity one year post-transplant. There were some patients whose high TCRbeta diversity at day 60 came from surviving recipient T cells and thymic progenitors.

The chain has TRBV15 and TRBJ2-7, with D perhaps matching TRBD2 (6 bases). The receptor was isolated from a boy under two years old who had a stem cell transplant for Wiskott-Aldrich syndrome, so the T cells may come from the graft donor. Specimen: PBMCs, mostly from graft donor cells, collected 60 days after TCRalphabeta/CD19-depleted stem cell transplant. Here the CDR3 reads CATSRGGSGGEQYF. CDR3 coding DNA: TGTGCCACCAGCAGGGGGGGTAGTGGGGGAGAGCAGTACTTC.